The 2 T cell receptor beta chains below were found in one sample sequenced in a study of beta chain features in type 1 diabetes. What was sequenced were expressed TCRB transcripts, since all of the isolated RNA had been reverse transcribed. The assay was immunoSEQ multiplex PCR, and TCRdb's table has in-frame clones only and misses some. Of 900,000 or so clones listed, roughly 16% are singletons. Specimen: naive CD4+ T cells from blood. The receptors originated from a young woman in good health.

This clone was seen a handful of times. The V and J genes are TRBV11-2 and TRBJ1-2; a possible D gene is TRBD1 (5 bases). Germline V gives CDR1 SGHAT, CDR2 FQNNGV. The CDR3 has 14 amino acids. V lost 5 bases, J lost 4 bases, and 14 bases lay in between. The CDR3 coding sequence is TGTGCCAGCAGCCCCGCGGGACGGATCTATGGCTACACCTTC. Translating it yields CASSPAGRIYGYTF.

The V call is TRBV19, the J call TRBJ1-5; no definite D call. CDR1 is LNHDA and CDR2 is SQIVND in the germline V gene (reference sequence). Between the trimmed V and J ends, which lost 4 bases and 4 bases, there was a span of 5 bases. The CDR3 totals 12 residues. CDR3: CASSKSNQPQHF. CDR3 DNA: TGTGCCAGTAGTAAGTCGAATCAGCCCCAGCATTTT.